The 18 T cell receptor beta chains reported below all come from one sample, sequenced in a study of blood T cell dynamics during melanoma immunotherapy. Profiled with immunoSEQ multiplex PCR; TCRdb holds only in-frame clones, not every one. The repertoire consists of some 10,000 clones, with approximately 90% occurring once and the leading ten covering around 9.8%. Time point: pre-treatment baseline. Here the sequenced sample was blood, taken from a patient treated with checkpoint blockade. These TCRs come from a human donor with melanoma.

This clone was picked up a small number of times. CDR3 amino acids: CASIKGQGSTEAFF. DNA of the CDR3: TGTGCCAGCATAAAGGGACAGGGAAGTACTGAAGCTTTCTTT. The gene calls are TRBV2 and TRBJ1-1; 9 bases are a match to TRBD1. With V trimmed by 7 bases and J by 5 bases, 8 bases remained unmatched. The germline CDR1 and CDR2 sequences are SNHLY and FYNNEI. The CDR3 is 14 residues long.

The genes are TRBV28 and TRBJ1-5; D is possibly TRBD1 (6 bases). The V end lost 6 bases, the J end lost 5 bases, and 20 bases lay between the germline ends. The CDR3 is made up of 16 amino acids. In germline, CDR1 is MDHEN, CDR2 SYDVKM. The CDR3 is CASSGRGGLGDQPQHF. CDR3 nucleotide sequence: TGTGCCAGCAGCGGTCGGGGGGGGCTAGGTGATCAGCCCCAGCATTTT.

The chain recombines TRBV4-2 with TRBJ2-1; D perhaps matches TRBD2 (5 bases). CDR3 size: 13 residues. Germline V gives CDR1 LGHNA, CDR2 YNFKEQ. Trimming took off 0 bases at V and 9 bases at J, with 9 bases between the two ends. The CDR3 sequence is CASSQDFSAEQFF. The CDR3 DNA sequence: TGTGCCAGCAGCCAAGATTTTAGCGCTGAGCAGTTCTTC.

This clone qualifies as large. This chain joins TRBV7-8 and TRBJ2-7; 8 nucleotides match TRBD2. CDR3 length: 14 residues. Trimming at V came to 4 bases and at J to 6 bases, leaving 8 bases not matched to a gene. Germline loops: CDR1 SGHVS, CDR2 FQNEAQ. CDR3 DNA: TGTGCCAGCAGCTGGAGCGGGGGACGTATCGAGCAGTACTTC. It yields the protein CASSWSGGRIEQYF.

This clone was counted only a few times. The chain has TRBV7-9 and TRBJ2-7; possibly TRBD1 for D (5 bases). The CDR3 contains 13 residues. Germline assignment: CDR1 SEHNR and CDR2 FQNEAQ (reference sequence). V gave up 5 bases and J gave up 1 base, with 9 bases separating them. Here the CDR3 reads CASSPDSSYEQYF. The CDR3 DNA sequence: TGTGCCAGCAGCCCCGACAGTTCCTACGAGCAGTACTTC. Together with reference TRBV7-9 and TRBJ2-7, the CDR3 gives the full variable domain: DTGVSQNPRHKITKRGQNVTFRCDPISEHNRLYWYRQTLGQGPEFLTYFQNEAQLEKSRLLSDRFSAERPKGSFSTLEIQRTEQGDSAMYLCASSPDSSYEQYFGPGTRLTVT.

V and J are TRBV4-1 and TRBJ1-3; a weak D match, TRBD1 (5 bases). Looked up from germline, CDR1 is MGHRA and CDR2 is YSYEKL. V lost 1 base and J lost 6, with 10 bases in between. This CDR3 is 14 amino acids long. CDR3 coding DNA: TGCGCCAGCAGCCAAGGAGGGGTAGAAAACACCATATATTTT. This sequence encodes CASSQGGVENTIYF.

The CDR3 coding sequence is TGTGCCAGCAGCTTTCAAGGGACGAATTCACCCCTCCACTTT. This codes for CASSFQGTNSPLHF. The V and J genes are TRBV7-2 and TRBJ1-6; D may be TRBD1 (5 bases). Germline V CDR1 and CDR2: SGHTA, FQGNSA. The V end was cut by 3 bases, the J end by 7 bases, with 10 bases between. The CDR3 sequence is 14 residues long.

This clone was counted a few times. V and J are TRBV6-1 and TRBJ1-5; D may be TRBD1 (6 bases). V lost 6 bases, J lost 1 base, and 13 bases lay in between. This CDR3 has 15 amino acids. Germline V gives CDR1 MNHNS, CDR2 SASEGT. The CDR3 sequence is CASSPTGSSNQPQHF. The CDR3 DNA reads as TGTGCCAGCAGCCCCACAGGGAGCAGCAATCAGCCCCAGCATTTT.

This clone was observed a few times. The chain couples TRBV2 to TRBJ1-1; maybe TRBD1 (6 bases). Germline assignment: CDR1 SNHLY and CDR2 FYNNEI. The V gene lost 0 bases and the J gene lost 10 bases, with 6 bases spanning the gap. The CDR3 is 11 amino acids. The DNA of the CDR3 is TGTGCCAGCAGTGAAGCCAGGGGAGCTTTCTTT. It translates to CASSEARGAFF.

This chain connects TRBV30 to TRBJ2-2, with D hard to call. The CDR3 spans 12 residues. Germline V CDR1 and CDR2: GTSNPN, SVGIG (reference sequence). The germline V and J ends were trimmed by 4 bases and 1 base, with 4 bases remaining between them. The CDR3 DNA reads TGTGCCTGGACAGTGAACACCGGGGAGCTGTTTTTT. Translating gives CAWTVNTGELFF.

The chain links TRBV6-4 to TRBJ2-3; 14 positions agree with TRBD2. Germline CDR1 is MRHNA and CDR2 is SNTAGT. The V and J ends lost 0 bases and 6 bases, in that order; junction bases with no gene match: 2. The CDR3 sequence is 16 residues long. The CDR3 DNA reads TGTGCCAGCAGTGACTCGACTAGCGGGGGGGCCGATACGCAGTATTTT. Amino acid sequence: CASSDSTSGGADTQYF.

The J gene is TRBJ1-4, the V gene TRBV28; D unclear. Germline loops: CDR1 MDHEN, CDR2 SYDVKM. V was trimmed by 2 bases and J by 10 bases, leaving 11 bases between them. The CDR3 is 13 residues long. CDR3 in amino acids: CASSLLSLGKLFF. The CDR3 nucleotides are TGTGCCAGCAGTTTACTATCACTCGGAAAACTGTTTTTT. The full variable domain, in which reference TRBV28 and TRBJ1-4 provide the parts outside the CDR3, is DVKVTQSSRYLVKRTGEKVFLECVQDMDHENMFWYRQDPGLGLRLIYFSYDVKMKEKGDIPEGYSVSREKKERFSLILESASTNQTSMYLCASSLLSLGKLFFGSGTQLSVL.

The chain has TRBV10-2 and TRBJ1-5, with 9 bases matching TRBD1. V shed 8 bases and J 4 bases; nucleotides not matched to a gene: 12. From germline, CDR1 is WSHSY and CDR2 SAAADI. The CDR3 loop spans 16 amino acids. The CDR3: CASGNRDRASNQPQHF. CDR3 bases: TGCGCCAGCGGCAACCGGGACAGGGCCTCGAATCAGCCCCAGCATTTT.

The J gene is TRBJ1-1, the V gene TRBV5-5; 8 nucleotides line up with TRBD1. The V segment lost 0 bases and the J segment 7 bases; nucleotides outside the gene matches: 8. The CDR3 extends over 15 amino acids. Germline V gene data show CDR1 as SGHKS and CDR2 as YYEKEE (reference sequence). This CDR3 reads CASSLVAGGFDEAFF. The CDR3, as DNA: TGTGCCAGCAGCTTGGTGGCAGGGGGCTTCGATGAAGCTTTCTTT.

The chain carries TRBV28 and TRBJ1-4; D gene ambiguous. Germline CDR1 is MDHEN and CDR2 is SYDVKM. This CDR3 has 16 residues. The germline V and J ends were trimmed by 5 bases and 3 bases, with 16 bases remaining between them. This CDR3 reads CASSRADRGANEKLFF. The CDR3 nucleotides are TGTGCCAGCAGTCGAGCTGATCGGGGTGCTAATGAAAAACTGTTTTTT.

This sequence joins TRBV9 and TRBJ2-2; 9 nucleotides line up with TRBD2. Germline-derived CDR1 and CDR2 are SGDLS and YYNGEE. The CDR3 contains 16 residues. J was trimmed by 0 bases and V by 4 bases; bases with no gene match: 4. This chain's CDR3 is CASSFSGGANTGELFF. The CDR3 coding sequence is TGTGCCAGCAGCTTTAGCGGGGGCGCGAACACCGGGGAGCTGTTTTTT.

The rearrangement uses TRBV5-6 and TRBJ1-1; D gene unclear. Looked up from germline, CDR1 is SGHDT and CDR2 is YYEEEE. V gave up 2 bases and J gave up 0 bases, with 11 bases separating them. The CDR3 length is 15 residues. The CDR3 here is CASSFFVPLNTEAFF. The CDR3 region has the DNA TGTGCCAGCAGCTTTTTTGTTCCGTTGAACACTGAAGCTTTCTTT. Supplemented by reference TRBV5-6 and TRBJ1-1, the full variable domain reads DAGVTQSPTHLIKTRGQQVTLRCSPKSGHDTVSWYQQALGQGPQFIFQYYEEEERQRGNFPDRFSGHQFPNYSSELNVNALLLGDSALYLCASSFFVPLNTEAFFGQGTRLTVV.

The V call is TRBV2, the J call TRBJ2-6; perhaps D is TRBD1 or TRBD2 (5 bases each). The CDR3 spans 19 residues. Per the germline V gene, CDR1 is SNHLY and CDR2 is FYNNEI. V was shortened by 6 bases and J by 0 bases, with 21 bases between the two germline ends. The CDR3 sequence: CASSPNPGTGHSGANVLTF. In nucleotides, the CDR3 is TGTGCCAGCAGCCCTAACCCAGGGACCGGCCACTCTGGGGCCAACGTCCTGACTTTC.